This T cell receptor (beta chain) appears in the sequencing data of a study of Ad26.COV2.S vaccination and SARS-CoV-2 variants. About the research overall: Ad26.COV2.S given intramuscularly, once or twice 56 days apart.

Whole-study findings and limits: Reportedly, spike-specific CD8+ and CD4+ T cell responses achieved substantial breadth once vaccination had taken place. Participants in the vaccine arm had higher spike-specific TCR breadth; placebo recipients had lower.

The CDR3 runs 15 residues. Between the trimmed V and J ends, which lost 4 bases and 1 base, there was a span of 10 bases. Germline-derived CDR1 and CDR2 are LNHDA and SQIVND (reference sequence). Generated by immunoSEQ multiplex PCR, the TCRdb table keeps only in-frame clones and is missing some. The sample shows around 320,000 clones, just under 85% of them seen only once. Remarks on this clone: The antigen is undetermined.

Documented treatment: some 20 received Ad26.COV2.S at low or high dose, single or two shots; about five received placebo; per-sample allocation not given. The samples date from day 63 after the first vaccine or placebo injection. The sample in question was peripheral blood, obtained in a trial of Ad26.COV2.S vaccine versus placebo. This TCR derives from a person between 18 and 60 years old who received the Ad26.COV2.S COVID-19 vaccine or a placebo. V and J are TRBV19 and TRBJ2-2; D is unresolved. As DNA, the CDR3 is TGTGCCAGTAGTACCGATGGATTGAACACCGGGGAGCTGTTTTTT. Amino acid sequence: CASSTDGLNTGELFF.